These 29 T cell receptor beta chains originate from one sample sequenced in a study of shared clonotypes between healthy human individuals. Assay used: immunoSEQ multiplex PCR; TCRdb lists only in-frame clones, some missing. The sample has about 1 million clones, approximately 78% seen once. Specimen: memory CD4+ T cells from PBMCs. The subset denotes: CD45RA-negative fraction. The source of these receptors is a man between 18 and 29 years old in good health. Some clones in this sample may be carry-over from other donors' samples.

CDR3 nucleotide sequence: TGTGCCAGCAGCGTAGGACAGAACTCTGGAAACACCATATATTTT. This translates into CASSVGQNSGNTIYF. The chain uses TRBV9 and TRBJ1-3; possible D gene TRBD1, 5 bases. There are 15 residues in the CDR3. The V gene's germline CDR1 is SGDLS and CDR2 YYNGEE. With 0 bases removed from V and 0 bases from J, the gap between germline ends came to 7 bases.

This clone was detected only once. The V gene is TRBV7-9, the J gene TRBJ1-3; the match to TRBD1 covers 8 bases. Germline V lookup: CDR1 SEHNR, CDR2 FQNEAQ (reference sequence). The CDR3 is made up of 16 amino acids. J gave up 6 bases and V 5 bases, and 12 bases lay outside the gene matches. The CDR3 DNA is TGTGCCAGCAGCCAAGGACAGGGAACTCCACAAAACACCATATATTTT. This codes for CASSQGQGTPQNTIYF.

The CDR3 here is CASSRTSGVGDEQFF. CDR3 nucleotide sequence: TGTGCCAGCAGCCGGACTAGCGGCGTGGGAGATGAGCAGTTCTTC. The genes are TRBV14 and TRBJ2-1; 10 bases match TRBD2. The CDR3 length is 15 residues. Germline values: CDR1 SGHDN, CDR2 FVKESK. V lost 4 bases to trimming and J lost 8 bases; unmatched junction nucleotides: 8.

This clone has ten or more counts. The sample holds other DNA sequences that translate to the same CDR3. The chain carries TRBV27 and TRBJ1-2; maybe TRBD1 (6 bases). This CDR3 has 14 amino acids. Germline assignment: CDR1 MNHEY and CDR2 SMNVEV (reference sequence). V shed 5 bases and J shed 4 bases, with 14 bases lying between them. As DNA, the CDR3 is TGTGCCAGCAGTCTCGGCGGACAGCCCTATGGCTACACCTTC. It translates to CASSLGGQPYGYTF.

The V gene is TRBV5-1, the J gene TRBJ1-3; maybe TRBD1 (6 bases). This CDR3 contains 16 residues. Germline values: CDR1 SGHRS, CDR2 YFSETQ. V shed 1 base and J shed 0 bases, with 11 bases lying between them. The CDR3 spells CASSLSGAISGNTIYF. CDR3 DNA: TGCGCCAGCAGCTTGTCAGGGGCCATCTCTGGAAACACCATATATTTT.

The gene calls are TRBV14 and TRBJ1-3; D is ambiguous. In germline, CDR1 is SGHDN, CDR2 FVKESK. This CDR3 spans 15 amino acids. With 6 bases removed from V and 0 bases from J, the gap between germline ends came to 12 bases. DNA for the CDR3: TGTGCCAGCAGTCTGGCATACACCTCTGGAAACACCATATATTTT. Its translation: CASSLAYTSGNTIYF.

The table lists this clone with a count of one. The V gene is TRBV6-1, the J gene TRBJ2-1; 7 bases are a match to TRBD2. Germline CDR1 reads MNHNS; CDR2 reads SASEGT. With V trimmed by 6 bases and J by 4 bases, 9 bases remained unmatched. The CDR3 is made up of 15 amino acids. CDR3 sequence (DNA): TGTGCCAGCAGCCCCCTAGCGGCTAAGTACAATGAGCAGTTCTTC. It codes for CASSPLAAKYNEQFF.

V usage is TRBV27 and J usage is TRBJ2-1, with TRBD2 identical over 8 bases. CDR1 is MNHEY, CDR2 SMNVEV, per germline (reference sequence). The V gene end was trimmed by 7 bases and the J gene end by 9 bases; junction bases not matched to a gene: 2. The CDR3 is 11 residues long. The CDR3 protein is CASTRGGEQFF. CDR3 coding DNA: TGTGCCAGCACTCGGGGGGGTGAGCAGTTCTTC.

The CDR3 sequence: CASRLSSGNLNTGELFF. In DNA form, the CDR3 reads TGTGCCAGCAGGTTGTCTAGCGGGAATTTAAACACCGGGGAGCTGTTTTTT. V and J are TRBV28 and TRBJ2-2, with 9 bases aligning to TRBD2. The CDR3 is 17 amino acids. V gave up 6 bases and J gave up 2 bases; unmatched junction bases: 10. Germline V gene data show CDR1 as MDHEN and CDR2 as SYDVKM.

This clone came up a few times. The gene calls are TRBV29-1 and TRBJ1-1; a possible D gene is TRBD1 (6 bases). The CDR3 runs to 17 residues. V dropped 1 base and J dropped 0 bases, with 18 bases sitting between them. The V gene's germline CDR1 is SQVTM and CDR2 ANQGSEA. The chain's CDR3 is CSVEGEWGRRLNTEAFF. The CDR3 region has the DNA TGCAGCGTTGAAGGAGAATGGGGGCGCCGACTGAACACTGAAGCTTTCTTT.

This clone has more than one count but fewer than ten. The same CDR3 can be traced to other DNA sequences in this sample. V and J are TRBV5-1 and TRBJ1-1; D is uncertain. Trimming took off 0 bases at V and 0 bases at J, with 6 bases between the two ends. CDR1 is SGHRS, CDR2 YFSETQ, per germline. The CDR3 covers 14 residues. CDR3 bases: TGCGCCAGCAGCTTGGTTGCGGTGAACACTGAAGCTTTCTTT. Its translation: CASSLVAVNTEAFF.

This chain joins TRBV11-3 and TRBJ2-7; a possible D gene is TRBD1 (5 bases). The germline V and J ends were trimmed by 2 bases and 5 bases, with 31 bases remaining between them. The CDR3 covers 20 residues. Germline V gene sequence: CDR1 SGHNT, CDR2 YENEEA. CDR3 sequence reads: CASSLPPGIGLTPLQHEQYF. CDR3 DNA sequence: TGTGCCAGCAGCTTACCTCCAGGGATCGGGCTCACCCCACTACAACACGAGCAGTACTTC.

This clone was seen a single time. The chain joins TRBV18 to TRBJ2-6, with D possibly matching TRBD2 (5 bases). Trimming took off 5 bases at V and 2 bases at J, with 13 bases between the two ends. Germline CDR1 KGHSH, CDR2 LQKENI. The CDR3 has 16 residues. The CDR3 sequence: CASSSISGTGANVLTF. CDR3 sequence (DNA): TGTGCCAGCTCATCCATTTCGGGGACTGGGGCCAACGTCCTGACTTTC. Drawing the rest from reference TRBV18 and TRBJ2-6, the complete variable domain is NAGVMQNPRHLVRRRGQEARLRCSPMKGHSHVYWYRQLPEEGLKFMVYLQKENIIDESGMPKERFSAEFPKEGPSILRIQQVVRGDSAAYFCASSSISGTGANVLTFGAGSRLTVL.

The rearrangement uses TRBV4-1 and TRBJ2-2; 9 positions match TRBD1. The germline V gene has CDR1 MGHRA and CDR2 YSYEKL. With 0 bases clipped from V and 6 bases from J, the junction kept 14 bases outside the gene matches. The CDR3 is 19 residues long. The CDR3 DNA sequence: TGCGCCAGCAGCCAAGATCAGGTGTGGGGACAGGGAGATCCCGGGGAGCTGTTTTTT. Translation: CASSQDQVWGQGDPGELFF.

This clone was counted between two and nine times. The chain recombines TRBV18 with TRBJ1-1; D gene ambiguous. CDR3 length: 15 amino acids. V was shortened by 3 bases and J by 1 base, with 12 bases between the two germline ends. Germline V gives CDR1 KGHSH, CDR2 LQKENI. Here the CDR3 DNA reads TGTGCCAGCTCACCCCCTTATGGAGGGAACACTGAAGCTTTCTTT. Amino acid sequence: CASSPPYGGNTEAFF.

This clone was counted a few times. The chain is built from TRBV6-1 and TRBJ2-5; D is tentatively TRBD1 or TRBD2 (5 bases each). Per the germline V gene, CDR1 is MNHNS and CDR2 is SASEGT. CDR3 length: 16 residues. Trimming stripped 3 bases from V and 5 bases from J, with 19 bases between. DNA of the CDR3: TGTGCCAGCAGTGAGCCTTGGAGGCAGGGTGGGGAGACCCAGTACTTC. This gives the protein CASSEPWRQGGETQYF.

Details on this clone: This clone may be a read error of a much larger clone one base away. The chain links TRBV5-1 to TRBJ2-7; maybe TRBD2 (6 bases). This CDR3 is built from 14 residues. The V and J ends lost 6 bases and 1 base respectively, with 14 bases between them. In germline, CDR1 is SGHRS, CDR2 YFSETQ. This CDR3 reads CASTDLGGSYEQYF. The CDR3 nucleotides are TGCGCCAGCACCGATCTCGGGGGATCCTACGAGCAGTACTTC. Combining the CDR3 with reference TRBV5-1 and TRBJ2-7 gives the whole variable domain KAGVTQTPRYLIKTRGQQVTLSCSPISGHRSVSWYQQTPGQGLQFLFEYFSETQRNKGNFPGRFSGRQFSNSRSEMNVSTLELGDSALYLCASTDLGGSYEQYFGPGTRLTVT.

This clone was recorded a few times. This chain uses TRBV6-5 with TRBJ1-4; TRBD1 matches at 8 bases. Looked up from germline, CDR1 is MNHEY and CDR2 is SVGAGI. Unmatched junction bases numbered 10, after V lost 7 bases and J lost 9 bases. This CDR3 spans 14 amino acids. CDR3 DNA sequence: TGTGCCAGCACTTCCGGGACAGGTCCGAAAAAACTGTTTTTT. This translates into CASTSGTGPKKLFF.

The chain joins TRBV10-3 to TRBJ2-7; 16 bases align to TRBD2. Germline V gene data show CDR1 as ENHRY and CDR2 as SYGVKD. Germline trimming cut 6 bases from V and 2 bases from J; bases unmatched to any gene: 1. The CDR3 runs to 15 residues. The CDR3 DNA reads TGTGCCATCAGAGGGACTAGCGGGAGGGCCTACGAGCAGTACTTC. This codes for CAIRGTSGRAYEQYF.

The V gene is TRBV7-8, the J gene TRBJ2-7; possible D gene TRBD1, 5 bases. The CDR3 spans 15 residues. The ends were cut back, 0 bases at V and 1 base at J, with 10 bases in the middle. Germline V gives CDR1 SGHVS, CDR2 FQNEAQ. CDR3 in DNA: TGTGCCAGCAGCTTAGCGGGGCAACATTCCTACGAGCAGTACTTC. It codes for CASSLAGQHSYEQYF.

The chain couples TRBV5-1 to TRBJ2-3; perhaps D is TRBD1 or TRBD2 (5 bases each). Germline CDR1 SGHRS, CDR2 YFSETQ. This CDR3 is built from 17 residues. V was trimmed by 0 bases and J by 3 bases, leaving 17 bases between them. CDR3 nucleotide sequence: TGCGCCAGCAGCTTGGTTCCTTCGGGGCAGAGGACAGATACGCAGTATTTT. The encoded protein is CASSLVPSGQRTDTQYF.

For this clone: This same CDR3 is encoded by further DNA sequences in the sample. The chain joins TRBV7-2 to TRBJ2-2; TRBD1 aligns across 9 bases. The junction had 4 bases not matched to a gene; V was cut back by 4 bases and J by 1 base. This CDR3 region has 16 residues. Germline CDR1 is SGHTA and CDR2 is FQGNSA. In DNA, the CDR3 is TGTGCCAGCAGCTCCCGGACAGGGGTGAACACCGGGGAGCTGTTTTTT. The encoded protein is CASSSRTGVNTGELFF.

The rearrangement joins TRBV29-1 to TRBJ1-2; D not certain. In germline, CDR1 is SQVTM, CDR2 ANQGSEA. The CDR3 contains 13 residues. V was clipped by 4 bases and J by 3 bases, with 12 bases between them. The CDR3 nucleotides are TGCAGCGTTGTGGAGGGTCTTTACTATGGCTACACCTTC. Translation: CSVVEGLYYGYTF.

This sequence joins TRBV19 and TRBJ2-6, with 9 bases identical to TRBD1. Trimming at V came to 2 bases and at J to 2 bases, leaving 7 bases not matched to a gene. This CDR3 is built from 18 residues. Germline V CDR1 and CDR2: LNHDA, SQIVND (reference sequence). CDR3: CASSITGDRAAGANVLTF. The DNA of the CDR3 is TGTGCCAGTAGTATAACTGGGGACAGGGCTGCTGGGGCCAACGTCCTGACTTTC.

This clone was seen only once. V usage is TRBV15 and J usage is TRBJ2-6; no definite D call. Trimming took 5 bases from V and 0 from J, leaving 5 bases between them. Looked up from germline, CDR1 is LNHNV and CDR2 is YYDKDF (reference sequence). The CDR3 sequence is 14 residues long. CDR3 sequence reads: CATSGYSGANVLTF. The CDR3 region has the DNA TGTGCCACCAGCGGGTACTCTGGGGCCAACGTCCTGACTTTC. Full variable domain (outside the CDR3, taken from reference TRBV15 and TRBJ2-6): DAMVIQNPRYQVTQFGKPVTLSCSQTLNHNVMYWYQQKSSQAPKLLFHYYDKDFNNEADTPDNFQSRRPNTSFCFLDIRSPGLGDTAMYLCATSGYSGANVLTFGAGSRLTVL.

The chain has TRBV2 and TRBJ1-1; D possibly corresponds to TRBD1 (5 bases). This CDR3 has 13 amino acids. Germline lookup yields CDR1 SNHLY and CDR2 FYNNEI. Trimming pared 7 bases from V and 1 base from J, leaving 10 bases between. CDR3 nucleotide sequence: TGTGCCAGCAATGGGGGGTGGAACACTGAAGCTTTCTTT. Translating gives CASNGGWNTEAFF.

This clone has only one observation. This chain connects TRBV25-1 to TRBJ2-6, with D uncertain. Deletions cut 8 bases from V and 0 bases from J, with 5 bases between. This CDR3 is 13 amino acids long. Germline loops: CDR1 MGHDK, CDR2 SYGVNS. The CDR3 DNA follows: TGTGCCAGCGTGGGCTCTGGGGCCAACGTCCTGACTTTC. This codes for CASVGSGANVLTF.

The chain couples TRBV27 to TRBJ2-7; 13 bases are shared with TRBD2. Germline V gene data show CDR1 as MNHEY and CDR2 as SMNVEV (reference sequence). The CDR3 is 16 residues long. V gave up 5 bases and J gave up 2 bases; unmatched junction bases: 6. In DNA form, the CDR3 reads TGTGCCAGCAGTCCCGAGGGACTAGCGGGGACCTACGAGCAGTACTTC. It specifies CASSPEGLAGTYEQYF.

The chain recombines TRBV28 with TRBJ2-2, with a tentative D call TRBD1 (6 bases). Per germline, CDR1 MDHEN and CDR2 SYDVKM. CDR3 length: 15 amino acids. The germline V and J ends were trimmed by 5 bases and 0 bases, with 10 bases remaining between them. CDR3 bases: TGTGCCAGCAGTCGGGCAGGGGCGAACACCGGGGAGCTGTTTTTT. This translates into CASSRAGANTGELFF.